The clone carrying this T cell receptor beta chain was seen ten or more times. Germline loops: CDR1 SNHLY, CDR2 FYNNEI. J lost 5 bases, V lost 7 bases, and 5 bases had no gene match. This CDR3 is 14 amino acids long. These data belong to a study of T cells in Graves' hyperthyroidism and ophthalmopathy. The investigators amplified TCR beta CDR3 regions from RNA transcripts. The study used the HTBI primer set for a first-round RT-PCR of the TCR CDR3. TCRdb re-analysed the multiplex PCR reads in MiXCR, keeping a single row per CDR3 protein. The data contain about 340,000 distinct CDR3 sequences, around 20% of them singletons.

The sample taken for sequencing was blood. The V gene is TRBV2, the J gene TRBJ2-2; 9 nucleotides match TRBD1. This TCR was sampled from a woman aged 45 to 65 with Graves' hyperthyroidism. This CDR3 is CASKPTGGTGELFF. CDR3 bases: TGTGCCAGCAAACCGACAGGGGGGACCGGGGAGCTGTTTTTT.